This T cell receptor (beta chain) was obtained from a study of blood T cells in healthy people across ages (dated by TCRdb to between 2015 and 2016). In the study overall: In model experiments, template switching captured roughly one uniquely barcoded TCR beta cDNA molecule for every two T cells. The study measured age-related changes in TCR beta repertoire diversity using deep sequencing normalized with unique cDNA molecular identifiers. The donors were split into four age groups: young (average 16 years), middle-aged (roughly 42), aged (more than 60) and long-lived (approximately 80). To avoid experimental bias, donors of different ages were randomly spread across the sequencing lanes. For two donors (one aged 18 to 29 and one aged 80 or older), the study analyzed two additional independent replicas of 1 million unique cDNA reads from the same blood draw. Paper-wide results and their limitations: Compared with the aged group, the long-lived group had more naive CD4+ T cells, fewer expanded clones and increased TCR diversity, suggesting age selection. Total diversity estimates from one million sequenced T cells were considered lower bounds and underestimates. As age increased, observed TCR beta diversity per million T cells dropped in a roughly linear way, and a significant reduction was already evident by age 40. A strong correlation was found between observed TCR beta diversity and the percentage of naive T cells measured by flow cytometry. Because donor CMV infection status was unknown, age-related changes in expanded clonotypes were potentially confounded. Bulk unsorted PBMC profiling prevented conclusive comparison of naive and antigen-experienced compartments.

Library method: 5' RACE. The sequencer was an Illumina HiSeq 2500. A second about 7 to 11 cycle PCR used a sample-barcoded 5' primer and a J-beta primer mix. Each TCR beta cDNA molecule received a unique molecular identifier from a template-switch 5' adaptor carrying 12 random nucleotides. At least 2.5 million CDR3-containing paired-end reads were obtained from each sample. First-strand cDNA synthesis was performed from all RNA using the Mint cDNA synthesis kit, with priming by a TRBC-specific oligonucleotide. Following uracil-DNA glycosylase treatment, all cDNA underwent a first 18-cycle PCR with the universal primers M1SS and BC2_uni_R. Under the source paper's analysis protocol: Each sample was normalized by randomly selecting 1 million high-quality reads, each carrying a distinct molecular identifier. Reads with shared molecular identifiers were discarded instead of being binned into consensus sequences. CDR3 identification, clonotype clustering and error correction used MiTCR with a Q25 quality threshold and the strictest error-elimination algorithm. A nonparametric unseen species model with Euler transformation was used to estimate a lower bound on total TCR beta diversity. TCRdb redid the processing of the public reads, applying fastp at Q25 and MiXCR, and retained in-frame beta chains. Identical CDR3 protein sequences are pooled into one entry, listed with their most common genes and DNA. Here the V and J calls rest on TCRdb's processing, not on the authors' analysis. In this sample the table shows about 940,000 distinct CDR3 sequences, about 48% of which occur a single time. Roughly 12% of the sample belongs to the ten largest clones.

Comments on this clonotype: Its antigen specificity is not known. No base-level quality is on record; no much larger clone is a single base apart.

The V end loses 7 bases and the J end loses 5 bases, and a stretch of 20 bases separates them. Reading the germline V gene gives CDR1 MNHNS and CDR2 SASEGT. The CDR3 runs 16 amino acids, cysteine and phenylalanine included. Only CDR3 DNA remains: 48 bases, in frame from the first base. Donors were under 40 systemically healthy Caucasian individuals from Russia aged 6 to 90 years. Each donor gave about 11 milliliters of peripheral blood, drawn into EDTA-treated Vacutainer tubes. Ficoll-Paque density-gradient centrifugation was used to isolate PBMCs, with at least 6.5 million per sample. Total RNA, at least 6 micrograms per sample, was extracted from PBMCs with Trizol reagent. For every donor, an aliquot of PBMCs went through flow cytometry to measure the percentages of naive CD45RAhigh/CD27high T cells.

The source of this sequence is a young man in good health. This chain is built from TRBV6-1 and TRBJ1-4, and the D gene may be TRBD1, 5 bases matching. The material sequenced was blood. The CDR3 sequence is CASNSRGDPRNEKLFF. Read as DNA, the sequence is TGTGCCAGCAACAGTCGGGGGGACCCAAGAAATGAAAAACTGTTTTTT.